Listed here are 23 T cell receptor beta chains from one sample, sequenced in a study of T cell responses to AZD1222 COVID-19 vaccine. The protocol was immunoSEQ multiplex PCR, while the TCRdb copy is restricted to in-frame clones and leaves out a portion. The sample carries 150,000 or so clones, more than 85% recorded once. Sequencing used peripheral blood, obtained after recovery from COVID-19. The receptors were sampled from an adult who had recovered from COVID-19.

This clone was counted between two and nine times. The V and J genes are TRBV2 and TRBJ1-2; 7 bases map to TRBD1. The CDR3 has 15 amino acids. The germline gives CDR1 SNHLY, CDR2 FYNNEI. V trimming: 1 base; J trimming: 6 bases; junction bases outside the gene matches: 8. CDR3 in amino acids: CASSEGTGLFHGYTF. The CDR3 DNA reads as TGTGCCAGCAGTGAAGGGACAGGTTTGTTCCATGGCTACACCTTC.

J is TRBJ2-5 and V is TRBV5-1; 8 bases agree with TRBD2. Per the germline V gene, CDR1 is SGHRS and CDR2 is YFSETQ. The CDR3 contains 14 residues. After removal of 4 bases from V and 1 base from J, the junction contained 3 bases not matched to a gene. This chain's CDR3 is CASSRGLAQETQYF. CDR3 in DNA: TGCGCCAGCAGCCGAGGACTAGCCCAAGAGACCCAGTACTTC. Variable domain in full (rest from reference TRBV5-1 and TRBJ2-5): KAGVTQTPRYLIKTRGQQVTLSCSPISGHRSVSWYQQTPGQGLQFLFEYFSETQRNKGNFPGRFSGRQFSNSRSEMNVSTLELGDSALYLCASSRGLAQETQYFGPGTRLLVL.

There are a few counts of this clone. The J gene is TRBJ2-3, the V gene TRBV18; TRBD2 matches 8 bases. The germline CDR1 and CDR2 sequences are KGHSH and LQKENI. The length of the CDR3 is 14 residues. V was pared by 5 bases and J by 4 bases, with 5 bases of the junction left unmatched. CDR3 in amino acids: CASSSGGGPDTQYF. The DNA of the CDR3 is TGTGCCAGCTCATCGGGGGGGGGACCAGATACGCAGTATTTT.

The rearrangement uses TRBV28 and TRBJ2-2, with 10 bases that match TRBD2. The germline CDR1 and CDR2 sequences are MDHEN and SYDVKM. The length of the CDR3 is 16 residues. V lost 7 bases, J lost 5 bases, and 10 bases stayed unmatched. As DNA, the CDR3 is TGTGCCAGCACTCCCCCGGGACTAGCGATTACCGGGGAGCTGTTTTTT. It encodes CASTPPGLAITGELFF.

The chain links TRBV2 to TRBJ1-6; D is ambiguous. V lost 3 bases and J 6 bases, leaving 12 bases between the germline ends. This CDR3 contains 15 residues. From germline, CDR1 is SNHLY and CDR2 FYNNEI. The CDR3 DNA sequence: TGTGCCAGCAGTGACCCGGACGGGATTAATTCACCCCTCCACTTT. Its protein is CASSDPDGINSPLHF. Filled out from reference TRBV2 and TRBJ1-6, the complete variable domain reads EPEVTQTPSHQVTQMGQEVILRCVPISNHLYFYWYRQILGQKVEFLVSFYNNEISEKSEIFDDQFSVERPDGSNFTLKIRSTKLEDSAMYFCASSDPDGINSPLHFGNGTRLTVT.

The chain joins TRBV7-2 to TRBJ2-7; perhaps TRBD1 as D (6 bases). V dropped 2 bases and J dropped 2 bases, with 22 bases sitting between them. CDR1 SGHTA and CDR2 FQGNSA come from the germline V gene. This CDR3 comprises 18 residues. The CDR3 region is CASSLSQPGHSLPYEQYF. CDR3 coding DNA: TGTGCCAGCAGCTTATCACAGCCGGGACACTCTTTACCCTACGAGCAGTACTTC.

The chain couples TRBV25-1 to TRBJ1-2; 10 positions match TRBD1. The junction had 4 bases not matched to a gene; V was cut back by 7 bases and J by 8 bases. Germline CDR1 and CDR2: MGHDK and SYGVNS. The CDR3 length is 12 residues. The CDR3 spells CASTRTGGGYTF. The CDR3 region has the DNA TGTGCCAGCACTAGGACAGGGGGAGGCTACACCTTC.

This clone has a single count. The chain carries TRBV4-2 and TRBJ2-3, with unresolved D. The V and J ends lost 1 base and 6 bases respectively, with 11 bases between them. This CDR3 has 14 amino acids. CDR1 is LGHNA and CDR2 is YNFKEQ in the germline V gene. The CDR3 nucleotides read TGTGCCAGCAGCCAAGCCAAGGGCCCCGATACGCAGTATTTT. Encoded protein: CASSQAKGPDTQYF.

V and J are TRBV7-2 and TRBJ1-2; 8 bases map to TRBD1. The junction had 3 bases not matched to a gene; V was cut back by 5 bases and J by 4 bases. The CDR3 length is 13 residues. CDR1 is SGHTA, CDR2 FQGNSA, per germline. CDR3 region: CASSRDRTYGYTF. In DNA, the CDR3 is TGTGCCAGCAGCCGGGACAGGACCTATGGCTACACCTTC.

The rearrangement joins TRBV2 to TRBJ1-3, with no clear D. The V gene's germline CDR1 is SNHLY and CDR2 FYNNEI. CDR3 length equals 14 residues. With 7 bases removed from V and 0 bases from J, the gap between germline ends came to 10 bases. CDR3 residues: CASKEVTSGNTIYF. The CDR3 nucleotides read TGTGCCAGCAAGGAGGTTACCTCTGGAAACACCATATATTTT.

This chain links TRBV6-5 with TRBJ2-1; 8 positions match TRBD2. CDR1 and CDR2 from the germline V gene are MNHEY and SVGAGI. The CDR3 is made up of 14 amino acids. The V segment lost 3 bases and the J segment 9 bases; nucleotides outside the gene matches: 7. CDR3 sequence (DNA): TGTGCCAGCAGTTATGGGGCCGGGGGGGCTGAGCAGTTCTTC. Translating it yields CASSYGAGGAEQFF.

The J gene is TRBJ1-6, the V gene TRBV27; a possible D gene is TRBD1 (6 bases). The CDR3 is made up of 14 amino acids. Deletions cut 5 bases from V and 4 bases from J, with 9 bases between. Germline V gene lookup returns CDR1 MNHEY and CDR2 SMNVEV (reference sequence). The CDR3 DNA is TGTGCCAGCAGTCCGGGACAATATAATTCACCCCTCCACTTT. Residues: CASSPGQYNSPLHF.

This clone was observed a handful of times. The chain carries TRBV5-1 and TRBJ2-7; D gene uncertain. The CDR3 has 14 amino acids. V was shortened by 0 bases and J by 0 bases, with 7 bases between the two germline ends. Per germline, CDR1 SGHRS and CDR2 YFSETQ. The CDR3 nucleotides read TGCGCCAGCAGCTTGGATCCGAGCTCCTACGAGCAGTACTTC. Translating it yields CASSLDPSSYEQYF.

This sequence joins TRBV5-1 and TRBJ2-3; D uncertain. CDR3 size: 14 residues. V was cut by 1 base and J by 0 bases, with 6 bases left in between. The V gene's germline CDR1 is SGHRS and CDR2 YFSETQ. The CDR3 nucleotides are TGCGCCAGCAGCTTGATAGGGAGCACAGATACGCAGTATTTT. Translation gives CASSLIGSTDTQYF.

The chain has TRBV10-1 and TRBJ2-1; TRBD2 matches at 13 bases. V was clipped by 4 bases and J by 8 bases; unmatched bases: 5. The CDR3 runs 15 residues. Germline V lookup: CDR1 WNHNN, CDR2 SYGVQD (reference sequence). CDR3 sequence reads: CASSVLAGGPDEQFF. DNA of the CDR3: TGCGCCAGCAGTGTACTAGCGGGAGGGCCCGATGAGCAGTTCTTC.

This chain joins TRBV3-1 (or the pseudogene TRBV3-2) and TRBJ2-1; 11 nucleotides line up with TRBD2. CDR1 LGHDT and CDR2 YNNKEL come from the germline V gene (reference sequence). Trimming removed 1 base from V and 8 bases from J; junction bases left unmatched: 4. CDR3 length: 15 amino acids. The CDR3 nucleotides are TGTGCCAGCAGCCAAGGTCCGGGACTAGCGGATGAGCAGTTCTTC. Its translation: CASSQGPGLADEQFF.

This clone was observed a single time. This rearrangement joins TRBV5-4 to TRBJ2-7; maybe TRBD2 (6 bases). V dropped 0 bases and J dropped 1 base, with 17 bases sitting between them. Germline lookup yields CDR1 SGHNT and CDR2 YYREEE (reference sequence). The CDR3 loop spans 17 amino acids. CDR3 loop: CASSLGPTIGRSYEQYF. In DNA form, the CDR3 reads TGTGCCAGCAGCTTGGGCCCCACAATTGGGAGGTCCTACGAGCAGTACTTC.

V gene TRBV29-1 combines with J gene TRBJ1-3, with D possibly TRBD1 on 6 matching bases. The ends were cut back, 6 bases at V and 0 bases at J, with 12 bases in the middle. CDR3 length: 14 amino acids. Germline CDR1 reads SQVTM; CDR2 reads ANQGSEA. The CDR3 bases are TGCAGCGTGCGAGGGGGGGGCTCTGGAAACACCATATATTTT. Protein product: CSVRGGGSGNTIYF.

This clone was observed a few times. This chain links TRBV14 with TRBJ2-2; 7 nucleotides match TRBD2. The CDR3 sequence is 14 residues long. V trimming: 4 bases; J trimming: 4 bases; junction bases outside the gene matches: 3. Germline CDR1 and CDR2: SGHDN and FVKESK. CDR3 region: CASSLGGFTGELFF. The CDR3 region has the DNA TGTGCCAGCAGCCTCGGGGGGTTCACCGGGGAGCTGTTTTTT.

This clone has just a few counts. This chain links TRBV18 with TRBJ1-2, with D possibly TRBD1 on 5 matching bases. The CDR3 has 14 residues. Trimming removed 6 bases at V and 2 bases at J, with 13 bases between. Per germline, CDR1 KGHSH and CDR2 LQKENI. The CDR3 spells CASSPGTANYGYTF. CDR3 DNA sequence: TGTGCCAGCTCCCCCGGGACGGCCAACTATGGCTACACCTTC.

The chain carries TRBV27 and TRBJ2-1; a possible D gene is TRBD2 (6 bases). The V gene's germline CDR1 is MNHEY and CDR2 SMNVEV (reference sequence). The CDR3 spans 15 residues. V gave up 3 bases and J gave up 0 bases, with 9 bases separating them. The CDR3 loop reads CASSLGGNSYNEQFF. The CDR3 nucleotides read TGTGCCAGCAGTTTGGGCGGGAACTCCTACAATGAGCAGTTCTTC.

This clone was seen a handful of times. The chain joins TRBV9 to TRBJ2-1; 14 bases are a match to TRBD2. CDR1 SGDLS and CDR2 YYNGEE come from the germline V gene. This CDR3 is built from 16 residues. V was pared by 3 bases and J by 8 bases, with 7 bases of the junction left unmatched. Here the CDR3 reads CASSGGTSGGSDEQFF. The DNA of the CDR3 is TGTGCCAGCAGCGGCGGGACTAGCGGGGGCTCCGATGAGCAGTTCTTC.

The rearrangement joins TRBV19 to TRBJ2-4; D gene unclear. Per the germline V gene, CDR1 is LNHDA and CDR2 is SQIVND (reference sequence). CDR3 length: 17 residues. Trimming left V 0 bases short and J 2 bases short, with 14 bases between. As DNA, the CDR3 is TGTGCCAGTAGTATAGATCTCCGAGGAAGGCCCAAAAACATTCAGTACTTC. Protein: CASSIDLRGRPKNIQYF. Variable domain in full (rest from reference TRBV19 and TRBJ2-4): DGGITQSPKYLFRKEGQNVTLSCEQNLNHDAMYWYRQDPGQGLRLIYYSQIVNDFQKGDIAEGYSVSREKKESFPLTVTSAQKNPTAFYLCASSIDLRGRPKNIQYFGAGTRLSVL.